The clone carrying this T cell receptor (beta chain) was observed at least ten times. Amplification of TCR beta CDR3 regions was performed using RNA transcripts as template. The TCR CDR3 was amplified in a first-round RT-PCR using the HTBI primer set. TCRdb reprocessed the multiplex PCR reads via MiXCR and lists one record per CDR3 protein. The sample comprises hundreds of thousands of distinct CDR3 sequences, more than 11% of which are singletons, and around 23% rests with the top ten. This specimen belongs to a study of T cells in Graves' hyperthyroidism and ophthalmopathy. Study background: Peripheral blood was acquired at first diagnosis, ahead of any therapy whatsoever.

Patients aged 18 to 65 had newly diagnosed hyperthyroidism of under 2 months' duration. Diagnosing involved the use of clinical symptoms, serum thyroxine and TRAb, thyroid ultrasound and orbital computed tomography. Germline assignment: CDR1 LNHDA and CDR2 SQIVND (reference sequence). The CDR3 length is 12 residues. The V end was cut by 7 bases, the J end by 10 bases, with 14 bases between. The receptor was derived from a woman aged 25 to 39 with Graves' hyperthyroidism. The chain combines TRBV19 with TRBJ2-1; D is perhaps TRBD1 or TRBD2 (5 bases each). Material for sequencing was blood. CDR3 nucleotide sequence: TGTGCCAGTAATCTGGGGCCGGGGGAGCAGTTCTTC. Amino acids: CASNLGPGEQFF.